This record looks at one T cell receptor beta chain sequence and its context. The sample comes from a study of blood T cell repertoires in COVID-19. Study background: The United States, Italy and Spain were the sources of the acute and convalescent COVID-19 samples.

Measured with immunoSEQ multiplex PCR; TCRdb has only the in-frame clones, and not every one. This sample has about 330,000 clones, with around nine tenths found just once. Cohort 3 donors were reported recovered after two negative PCRs, clearance, or symptom resolution. CDR1 is SGHAT and CDR2 is FQNNGV in the germline V gene. The CDR3 length is 14 residues. Trimming removed 4 bases at V and 6 bases at J, with 15 bases between. Sequencing input: PBMCs or T cells enriched from blood (not recorded which). The clonotype originates from a woman aged 25-40 years who had recovered from COVID-19. The chain combines TRBV11-2 with TRBJ1-1; D may be TRBD1 (5 bases). The CDR3 spells CASSSDTRRAEAFF. DNA of the CDR3: TGTGCCAGCAGCTCGGACACCCGAAGGGCTGAAGCTTTCTTT.